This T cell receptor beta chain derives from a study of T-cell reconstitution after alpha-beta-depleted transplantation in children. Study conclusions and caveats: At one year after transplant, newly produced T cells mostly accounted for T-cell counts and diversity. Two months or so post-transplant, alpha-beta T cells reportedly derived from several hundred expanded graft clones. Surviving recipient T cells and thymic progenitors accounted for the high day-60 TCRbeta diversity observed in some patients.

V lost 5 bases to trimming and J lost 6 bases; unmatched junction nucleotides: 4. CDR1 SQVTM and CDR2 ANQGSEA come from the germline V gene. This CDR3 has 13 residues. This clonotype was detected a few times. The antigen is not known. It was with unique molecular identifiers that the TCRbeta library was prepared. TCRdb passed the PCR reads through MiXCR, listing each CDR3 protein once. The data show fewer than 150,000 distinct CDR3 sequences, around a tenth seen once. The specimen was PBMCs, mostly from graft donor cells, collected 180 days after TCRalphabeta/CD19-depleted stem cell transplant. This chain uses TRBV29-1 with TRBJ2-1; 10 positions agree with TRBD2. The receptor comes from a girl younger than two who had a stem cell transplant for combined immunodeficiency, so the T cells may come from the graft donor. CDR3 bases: TGCAGCGTTTGTCTAGCGGGAGTCAATGAGCAGTTCTTC. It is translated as CSVCLAGVNEQFF.